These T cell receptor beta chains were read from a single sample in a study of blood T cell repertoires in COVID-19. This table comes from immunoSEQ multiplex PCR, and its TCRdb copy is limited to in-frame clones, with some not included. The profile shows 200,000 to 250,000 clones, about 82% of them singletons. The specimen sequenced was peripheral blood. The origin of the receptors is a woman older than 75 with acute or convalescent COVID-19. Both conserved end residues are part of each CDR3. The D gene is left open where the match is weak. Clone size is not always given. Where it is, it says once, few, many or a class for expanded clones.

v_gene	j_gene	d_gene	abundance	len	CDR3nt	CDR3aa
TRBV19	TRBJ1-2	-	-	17	TGTGCCAGTGTACCGGCCCGGCCGGGGATGCCTGGCTATGGCTACACCTTC	CASVPARPGMPGYGYTF
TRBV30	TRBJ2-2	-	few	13	TGTGCCTGGAGAAAGCACAACACCGGGGAGCTGTTTTTT	CAWRKHNTGELFF
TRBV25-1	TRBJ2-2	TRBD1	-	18	TGTGCCAGCAGTGAATATAGGGGGGACAGGGGTCATGACGGGGAGCTGTTTTTT	CASSEYRGDRGHDGELFF
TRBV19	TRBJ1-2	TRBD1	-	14	TGTGCCAGTAGCCTTAGGGACAGGAGCTATGGCTACACCTTC	CASSLRDRSYGYTF
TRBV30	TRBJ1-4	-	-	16	TGTGCCTGGAGTCTCGGACAGTTTGCAACTAATGAAAAACTGTTTTTT	CAWSLGQFATNEKLFF
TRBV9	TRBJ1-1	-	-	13	TGTGCCAGCAGCGAGGGGCAGGACACTGAAGCTTTCTTT	CASSEGQDTEAFF
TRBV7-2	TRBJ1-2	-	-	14	TGTGCCAGCAGCTTAGACAGGGCCAACTATGGCTACACCTTC	CASSLDRANYGYTF
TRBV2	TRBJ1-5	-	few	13	TGTGCCAGCAAACAGAATAGCAATCAGCCCCAGCATTTT	CASKQNSNQPQHF
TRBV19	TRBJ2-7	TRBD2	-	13	TGTGCCAGTAGTAGCGGGAGTCTACGGGAGCAGTACTTC	CASSSGSLREQYF
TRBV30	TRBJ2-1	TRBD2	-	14	TGTGCCGTCACCCAGGGACTAGCTATCAATGAGCAGTTCTTC	CAVTQGLAINEQFF
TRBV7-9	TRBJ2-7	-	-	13	TGTGCCAGCAGCTCCCTCAGGGTCGGCGAGCAGTACTTC	CASSSLRVGEQYF